This record concerns one T cell receptor beta chain sequence. The source of the sample is a study of cytomegalovirus exposure and HLA in healthy donors. 60 Vbeta and 13 Jbeta primers were used in PCR. TCRdb keeps only in-frame clones here, not all; method: immunoSEQ multiplex PCR. The data contain over 75,000 clones, about 75% of them singletons. Germline-derived CDR1 and CDR2 are MNHEY and SMNVEV (reference sequence). V shed 4 bases, J shed 9 bases, and the junction held 5 bases outside the gene matches. The CDR3 runs to 13 residues. The specimen was PBMCs. The V call is TRBV27, the J call TRBJ2-1, with TRBD2 matching 8 bases. The sequence derives from a man aged 35 to 55 in good health and CMV-seropositive. CDR3 in DNA: TGTGCCAGCAGTTCCGATCGGGGGGGTGAGCAGTTCTTC. This translates into CASSSDRGGEQFF.